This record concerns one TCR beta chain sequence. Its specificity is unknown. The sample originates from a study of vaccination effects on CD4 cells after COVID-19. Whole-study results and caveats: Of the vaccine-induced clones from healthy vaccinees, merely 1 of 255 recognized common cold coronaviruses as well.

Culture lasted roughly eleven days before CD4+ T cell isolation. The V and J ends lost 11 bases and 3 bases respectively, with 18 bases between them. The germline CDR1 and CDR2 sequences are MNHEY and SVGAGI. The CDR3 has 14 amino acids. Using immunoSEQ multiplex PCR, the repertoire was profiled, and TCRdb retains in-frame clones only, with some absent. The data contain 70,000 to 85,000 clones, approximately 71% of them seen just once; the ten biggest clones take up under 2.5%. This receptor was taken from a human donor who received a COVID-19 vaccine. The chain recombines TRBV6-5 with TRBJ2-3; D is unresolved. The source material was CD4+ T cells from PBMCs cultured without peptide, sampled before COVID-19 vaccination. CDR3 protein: CACTVGPGTDTQYF. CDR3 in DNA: TGTGCCTGCACAGTTGGTCCTGGGACAGATACGCAGTATTTT.